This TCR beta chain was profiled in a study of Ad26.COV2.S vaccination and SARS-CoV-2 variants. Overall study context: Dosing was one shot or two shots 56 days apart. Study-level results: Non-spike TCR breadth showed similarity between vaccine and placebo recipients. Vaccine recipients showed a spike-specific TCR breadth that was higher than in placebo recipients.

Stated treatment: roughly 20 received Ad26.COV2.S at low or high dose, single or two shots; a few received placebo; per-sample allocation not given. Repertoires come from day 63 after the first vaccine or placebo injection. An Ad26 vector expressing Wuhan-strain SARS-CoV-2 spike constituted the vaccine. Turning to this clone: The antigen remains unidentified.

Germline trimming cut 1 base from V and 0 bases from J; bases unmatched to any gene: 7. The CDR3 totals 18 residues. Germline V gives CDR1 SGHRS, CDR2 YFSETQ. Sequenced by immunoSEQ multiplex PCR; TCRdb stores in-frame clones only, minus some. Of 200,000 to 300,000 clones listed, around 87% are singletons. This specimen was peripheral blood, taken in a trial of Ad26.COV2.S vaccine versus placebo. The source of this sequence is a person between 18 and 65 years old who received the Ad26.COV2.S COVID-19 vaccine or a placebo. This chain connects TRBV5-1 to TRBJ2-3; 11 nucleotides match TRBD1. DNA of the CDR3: TGCGCCAGCAGCTTGTCTCGGACAGGGGGCAAGAGCACAGATACGCAGTATTTT. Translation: CASSLSRTGGKSTDTQYF.